These T cell receptor beta chains were read from a single sample in a study of PD-L1 blockade in urothelial cancer. Sequencing was performed with immunoSEQ multiplex PCR; in TCRdb, only in-frame clones are kept and a portion is missing. The sample has around 41,000 clones, 83% seen once. This specimen was PBMCs, taken around atezolizumab (anti-PD-L1) treatment. The receptor set was obtained from a man aged 55 to 70 with urothelial cancer. Both conserved end residues are part of each CDR3. Each record gives: D gene, V gene, clone size, J gene, CDR3 protein, CDR3 DNA. A D gene is named only where the DNA matches it firmly. The size of a clone is reported for some rows only, either as once, few or many, or as a class for expanded clones.

TRBD1	TRBV2	few	TRBJ2-2	CASILKPGQGGTGELFF	TGTGCCAGCATTCTTAAGCCGGGACAGGGAGGCACCGGGGAGCTGTTTTTT
-	TRBV5-6	-	TRBJ2-3	CASSGSDRSDTQYF	TGTGCCAGCAGCGGGAGTGACCGGAGTGATACGCAGTATTTT
-	TRBV4-2	-	TRBJ2-1	CASSQDYRANEQFF	TGTGCCAGCAGCCAAGATTACAGGGCGAATGAGCAGTTCTTC
-	TRBV5-5	-	TRBJ1-1	CASSLGLGFMNTEAFF	TGTGCCAGCAGCCTCGGACTGGGCTTCATGAACACTGAAGCTTTCTTT
TRBD1	TRBV7-2	-	TRBJ1-2	CASSPVGTGAGYTF	TGTGCCAGCAGCCCAGTGGGCACAGGGGCTGGCTACACCTTC
TRBD2	TRBV5-1	-	TRBJ2-2	CASGLAGNTGELFF	TGCGCCAGCGGTCTAGCGGGGAACACCGGGGAGCTGTTTTTT
TRBD1	TRBV7-8	-	TRBJ2-7	CASSSRQGANRAYEQYF	TGTGCCAGCAGCTCCCGACAGGGGGCGAATCGGGCCTACGAGCAGTACTTC
TRBD1	TRBV28	once	TRBJ2-3	CASSSRTGGTDTQYF	TGTGCCAGCAGTTCCAGGACAGGGGGCACAGATACGCAGTATTTT
TRBD1	TRBV9	-	TRBJ1-3	CASSEGGQGAWSGNTIYF	TGTGCCAGCAGCGAGGGGGGCCAGGGGGCTTGGTCTGGAAACACCATATATTTT
-	TRBV19	once	TRBJ2-7	CASSKQIYEQYF	TGTGCCAGTAGTAAACAAATCTACGAGCAGTACTTC
-	TRBV27	-	TRBJ1-2	CASTTGLSGYTF	TGTGCCAGCACCACGGGATTGAGTGGCTACACCTTC
-	TRBV30	-	TRBJ1-1	CAWSVHRQGSITEAFF	TGTGCCTGGAGTGTACACCGGCAGGGGTCGATCACTGAAGCTTTCTTT
TRBD2	TRBV5-1	-	TRBJ2-3	CASSLDGTSLTDTQYF	TGCGCCAGCAGCTTGGATGGGACTAGTCTGACAGATACGCAGTATTTT
-	TRBV7-9	-	TRBJ2-5	CASSSYLGRQETQYF	TGTGCCAGCAGTTCTTACTTAGGGAGGCAAGAGACCCAGTACTTC
-	TRBV27	-	TRBJ2-7	CASSPRGLIYEQYF	TGTGCCAGCAGTCCAAGGGGCCTGATCTACGAGCAGTACTTC
TRBD2	TRBV7-2	-	TRBJ2-2	CASSFSGGVGELFF	TGTGCCAGCAGCTTTAGCGGGGGGGTCGGGGAGCTGTTTTTT
-	TRBV30	-	TRBJ2-7	CAWRDPGLSYEQYF	TGTGCCTGGAGAGACCCTGGGCTCTCCTACGAGCAGTACTTC
TRBD1	TRBV7-9	-	TRBJ1-6	CASSATQGSSYNSPLHF	TGTGCCAGCAGCGCTACACAGGGGAGCTCCTATAATTCACCCCTCCACTTT
TRBD1	TRBV2	-	TRBJ1-4	CASNGYRGATNEKLFF	TGTGCCAGCAACGGGTACAGGGGGGCAACTAATGAAAAACTGTTTTTT
TRBD2	TRBV2	-	TRBJ2-2	CASRTSGGASTGELFF	TGTGCCAGCAGGACTAGCGGGGGGGCCTCGACCGGGGAGCTGTTTTTT
TRBD2	TRBV6-1	-	TRBJ2-3	CASSEGGGDTQYF	TGTGCCAGCAGTGAAGGCGGGGGTGATACGCAGTATTTT
TRBD1	TRBV19	-	TRBJ1-4	CASSMGDRGEKLFF	TGTGCCAGTAGTATGGGCGACAGGGGTGAAAAACTGTTTTTT
-	TRBV5-4	once	TRBJ2-2	CASSLDSTGELFF	TGTGCCAGCAGCTTGGACAGCACCGGGGAGCTGTTTTTT
-	TRBV5-4	-	TRBJ2-3	CASSLGARVTDTQYF	TGTGCCAGCAGCTTAGGAGCCCGGGTCACAGATACGCAGTATTTT
TRBD1	TRBV5-1	-	TRBJ2-7	CASSSGTDTSYEQYF	TGCGCCAGCAGCTCGGGGACAGACACGTCCTACGAGCAGTACTTC
-	TRBV6-5	-	TRBJ1-6	CASSTSPLADSPLHF	TGTGCCAGCAGTACCAGTCCTCTGGCGGATTCACCCCTCCACTTT
TRBD1	TRBV6-5	-	TRBJ1-1	CASSGQGWTEAFF	TGTGCCAGCAGTGGACAGGGATGGACTGAAGCTTTCTTT
TRBD2	TRBV27	-	TRBJ2-7	CASSSGTNQREQYF	TGTGCCAGCAGTTCCGGGACTAACCAACGGGAGCAGTACTTC
TRBD1	TRBV4-2	-	TRBJ2-7	CASSDTNRGPSEQYF	TGTGCCAGCAGCGATACCAACAGGGGGCCCAGCGAGCAGTACTTC
-	TRBV5-1	few	TRBJ2-5	CASSFQGQETQYF	TGCGCCAGCAGCTTTCAGGGGCAGGAGACCCAGTACTTC
TRBD2	TRBV28	-	TRBJ2-1	CASSLPGLGPYNEQFF	TGTGCCAGCAGTTTGCCGGGACTAGGTCCCTACAATGAGCAGTTCTTC
TRBD1	TRBV7-3	-	TRBJ2-2	CASSLTPAGQGHTGELFF	TGTGCCAGCAGCTTAACCCCTGCCGGACAGGGCCACACCGGGGAGCTGTTTTTT
TRBD2	TRBV9	-	TRBJ2-1	CASSVAPLAGGSLEQFF	TGTGCCAGCAGCGTAGCTCCTCTAGCGGGGGGGTCACTTGAGCAGTTCTTC
-	TRBV19	-	TRBJ1-1	CASSMTGDTEAFF	TGTGCCAGTAGTATGACAGGAGACACTGAAGCTTTCTTT
-	TRBV7-8	-	TRBJ1-5	CASSLGQTVSNQPQHF	TGTGCCAGCAGCTTGGGGCAAACCGTTAGCAATCAGCCCCAGCATTTT
-	TRBV5-1	few	TRBJ2-2	CASSLGQGNWGELFF	TGCGCCAGCAGCCTGGGACAAGGAAACTGGGGGGAGCTGTTTTTT
-	TRBV28	-	TRBJ2-1	CASLRGSNNEQFF	TGTGCCAGCCTGCGGGGATCTAACAATGAGCAGTTCTTC
-	TRBV28	-	TRBJ2-3	CAIQSTDTQYF	TGTGCCATACAGAGCACAGATACGCAGTATTTT